There are a few counts of the clone carrying this T cell receptor (beta chain). Its antigen is as yet unknown. Other DNA sequences from this sample encode an identical CDR3 as well. This record belongs to a study of shared clonotypes between healthy human individuals. Generated by immunoSEQ multiplex PCR, the TCRdb table keeps only in-frame clones and is missing some. The sample holds about 680,000 clones, under 95% seen once. Study results and caveats: Around 5.3% of naive CD4 clonotypes were shared across several donors. Among the subsets, naive ones generally showed larger estimated richness than memory ones. Though the depth was large, rarefaction showed that sorted-subset sequencing was incomplete.

Terminally differentiated effector memory CD45RA+ cells were excluded by CCR7 positive selection of CD45RO-negative cells. There are 13 residues in the CDR3. Per the germline V gene, CDR1 is MNHEY and CDR2 is SMNVEV (reference sequence). V lost 6 bases and J lost 1, with 9 bases in between. This sequence originates from a man in his thirties or forties in good health. The sample was naive CD8+ T cells sorted from blood. V is TRBV27 and J is TRBJ1-1; possible D gene TRBD1, 6 bases. The CDR3 is CASRTGTNTEAFF. The CDR3 bases are TGTGCCAGCAGGACAGGCACGAACACTGAAGCTTTCTTT.